A single sample gave rise to the 17 T cell receptor beta chains below, sequenced in a study of cytomegalovirus exposure and HLA in healthy donors (dated by TCRdb to between 2016 and 2019). Library preparation was by the immunoSEQ multiplex PCR assay. For the multiplex PCR, a mixture combining 60 forward primers for TCR Vbeta segments and 13 reverse primers for TCR Jbeta segments was used. The table was pulled from immuneACCESS by TCRdb, which kept in-frame rearrangements only. Such tables lose some clones; where checked, under half of the loss comes from unresolved V genes, and the rest has no known cause. The sample includes some 140,000 clones, with 70% to 80% observed a single time. The top ten constitute about 4% of the sample. Input material: PBMCs. Receptor source: a woman aged 40 to 50 in good health and CMV-seronegative.

The chain combines TRBV5-6 with TRBJ2-7; D not resolved. In germline, CDR1 is SGHDT, CDR2 YYEEEE. The CDR3 runs 12 residues. The ends were cut back, 0 bases at V and 6 bases at J, with 7 bases in the middle. CDR3: CASSLVPLEQYF. The DNA of the CDR3 is TGTGCCAGCAGCTTGGTCCCTCTCGAGCAGTACTTC.

The chain joins TRBV10-2 to TRBJ1-2; a weak D match, TRBD1 (5 bases). Germline-derived CDR1 and CDR2 are WSHSY and SAAADI. The CDR3 has 14 amino acids. V lost 3 bases, J lost 5 bases, and 13 bases lay in between. The CDR3 DNA reads TGCGCCAGCAGTGATTGGGGGGTCGATTATGGCTACACCTTC. Protein: CASSDWGVDYGYTF.

The V and J genes are TRBV28 and TRBJ2-3, with TRBD2 identical over 8 bases. CDR3 length: 13 residues. J gave up 3 bases and V 5 bases, and 1 base lay outside the gene matches. Germline lookup yields CDR1 MDHEN and CDR2 SYDVKM. CDR3 loop: CASSGGGTDTQYF. For the CDR3, the DNA is TGTGCCAGCAGTGGCGGGGGGACAGATACGCAGTATTTT.

This clone was picked up a small number of times. The rearrangement links TRBV7-9 to TRBJ1-5; 7 bases align to TRBD1. The ends lost 4 bases at V and 7 bases at J; junction bases unmatched: 7. From germline, CDR1 is SEHNR and CDR2 FQNEAQ (reference sequence). CDR3 size: 14 residues. The DNA of the CDR3 is TGTGCCAGCAGCTCCCAGGGGGGCAGCCAGCCCCAGCATTTT. Its translation is CASSSQGGSQPQHF.

This clone has only one observation. V gene TRBV13 combines with J gene TRBJ2-7, with a weak D call TRBD2 (6 bases). The V gene lost 0 bases and the J gene lost 7 bases, with 13 bases spanning the gap. CDR1 is PRHDT, CDR2 FYEKMQ, per germline (reference sequence). The CDR3 consists of 14 residues. CDR3 protein: CASSLGVPRGEQYF. CDR3 DNA sequence: TGTGCCAGCAGCTTAGGGGTCCCACGGGGGGAGCAGTACTTC.

This sequence joins TRBV4-2 and TRBJ2-1, with TRBD2 matching 9 bases. Germline assignment: CDR1 LGHNA and CDR2 YNFKEQ. J lost 0 bases, V lost 1 base, and 22 bases had no gene match. The CDR3 covers 23 residues. The CDR3 DNA is TGTGCCAGCAGCCAAGTTCGCTTAGCGGGAGCGTCCCCGATTCTGAGCTCCTACAATGAGCAGTTCTTC. Its translation is CASSQVRLAGASPILSSYNEQFF.

There are a few counts of this clone. DNA of the CDR3: TGCGCCAGCAGTCCGGGGGGGACAGATACGCAGTATTTT. This encodes CASSPGGTDTQYF. The chain joins TRBV5-1 to TRBJ2-3; TRBD2 matches 8 bases. The CDR3 consists of 13 residues. Trimming took 5 bases from V and 3 from J; bases not matched to a gene: 2. Germline V lookup: CDR1 SGHRS, CDR2 YFSETQ.

The chain carries TRBV5-4 and TRBJ2-5; TRBD2 aligns across 11 bases. V shed 4 bases and J 1 base; nucleotides not matched to a gene: 9. This CDR3 is 17 amino acids long. Germline V gene sequence: CDR1 SGHNT, CDR2 YYREEE (reference sequence). CDR3 bases: TGTGCCAGCAGCCGTGGACTAGCGGGCCCCCTCCAAGAGACCCAGTACTTC. Translating it yields CASSRGLAGPLQETQYF.

This clone was counted only a few times. The chain links TRBV2 to TRBJ1-1; D gene uncertain. The CDR3 totals 12 residues. Germline CDR1 reads SNHLY; CDR2 reads FYNNEI. Trimming pared 7 bases from V and 0 bases from J, leaving 6 bases between. CDR3 bases: TGTGCCAGCACCGGGATGAACACTGAAGCTTTCTTT. Residues: CASTGMNTEAFF. Filled out from reference TRBV2 and TRBJ1-1, the complete variable domain reads EPEVTQTPSHQVTQMGQEVILRCVPISNHLYFYWYRQILGQKVEFLVSFYNNEISEKSEIFDDQFSVERPDGSNFTLKIRSTKLEDSAMYFCASTGMNTEAFFGQGTRLTVV.

This chain links TRBV6-6 with TRBJ1-5; the match to TRBD1 covers 9 bases. The CDR3 runs to 13 residues. Germline-derived CDR1 and CDR2 are MNHNY and SVGAGI (reference sequence). The CDR3 sequence is CASRTGVGQPQHF. CDR3 coding DNA: TGTGCTAGCCGGACAGGGGTCGGTCAGCCCCAGCATTTT.

The chain has TRBV7-6 and TRBJ1-2; the D gene is possibly TRBD1 (6 bases). The V gene's germline CDR1 is SGHVS and CDR2 FNYEAQ. V was trimmed by 5 bases and J by 4 bases, leaving 14 bases between them. The CDR3 runs 14 residues. In DNA, the CDR3 is TGTGCCAGCAGCCCCTCGGACAGCCTCTATGGCTACACCTTC. It encodes CASSPSDSLYGYTF.

The chain is built from TRBV5-6 and TRBJ2-2; TRBD1 is a possible D gene (5 bases). Trimming took off 5 bases at V and 5 bases at J, with 10 bases between the two ends. CDR3 length equals 13 residues. Germline V gene lookup returns CDR1 SGHDT and CDR2 YYEEEE. CDR3 bases: TGTGCCAGCAGGCAGGGTTCGACCGGGGAGCTGTTTTTT. Protein product: CASRQGSTGELFF.

This clone was seen a handful of times. The chain is built from TRBV10-3 and TRBJ2-2; the D gene is possibly TRBD1 (5 bases). The V end lost 0 bases, the J end lost 2 bases, and 10 bases lay between the germline ends. Germline V gene lookup returns CDR1 ENHRY and CDR2 SYGVKD. CDR3 length: 16 amino acids. The CDR3 bases are TGTGCCATCAGTGAGTCGCAGGGTGAAAACACCGGGGAGCTGTTTTTT. Translating it yields CAISESQGENTGELFF.

The chain is built from TRBV2 and TRBJ1-1; D is possibly TRBD1 (5 bases). This CDR3 has 13 residues. Germline V gene sequence: CDR1 SNHLY, CDR2 FYNNEI. Deletions cut 7 bases from V and 6 bases from J, with 15 bases between. CDR3 amino acids: CASMEQAEAEAFF. CDR3 coding DNA: TGTGCCAGCATGGAACAGGCAGAAGCTGAAGCTTTCTTT.

The chain recombines TRBV6-6 with TRBJ2-7; the D gene is possibly TRBD1 (7 bases). The CDR3 is 16 amino acids. V lost 5 bases to trimming and J lost 4 bases, with 21 bases between them. The germline gives CDR1 MNHNY, CDR2 SVGAGI (reference sequence). In nucleotides, the CDR3 is TGTGCCAGCAGTCACGAGGTACAGGGGCGGGGTTACGAGCAGTACTTC. Its protein is CASSHEVQGRGYEQYF.

This chain links TRBV6-1 with TRBJ2-7, with D maybe TRBD1 (6 bases). Trimming removed 1 base at V and 6 bases at J, with 10 bases between. The germline V gene has CDR1 MNHNS and CDR2 SASEGT. This CDR3 spans 13 amino acids. CDR3: CASSEVIGGEQYF. For the CDR3, the DNA is TGTGCCAGCAGTGAAGTTATAGGGGGCGAGCAGTACTTC.

The chain combines TRBV5-6 with TRBJ1-1, with a possible D match to TRBD1 (6 bases). Germline V lookup: CDR1 SGHDT, CDR2 YYEEEE. Trimming cost V 0 bases and J 13 bases, with 19 bases left between them. This CDR3 is built from 14 residues. Written as DNA, the CDR3 is TGTGCCAGCAGCTTGGTGAGCGCTCGGACAGAGGTTTTCTTT. Protein: CASSLVSARTEVFF.